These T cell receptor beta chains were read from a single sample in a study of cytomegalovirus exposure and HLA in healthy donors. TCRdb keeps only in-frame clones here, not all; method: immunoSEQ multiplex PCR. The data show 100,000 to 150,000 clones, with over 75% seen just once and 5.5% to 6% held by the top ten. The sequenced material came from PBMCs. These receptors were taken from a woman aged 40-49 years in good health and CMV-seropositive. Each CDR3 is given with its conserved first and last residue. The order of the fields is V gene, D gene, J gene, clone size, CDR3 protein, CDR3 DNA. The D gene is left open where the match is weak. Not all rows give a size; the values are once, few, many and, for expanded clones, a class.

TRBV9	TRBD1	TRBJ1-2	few	CASSEADRPYGYTF	TGTGCCAGCAGCGAGGCGGACAGGCCCTATGGCTACACCTTC
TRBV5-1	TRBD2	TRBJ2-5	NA	CASSLADLAGAQYF	TGCGCCAGCAGCTTGGCGGACCTAGCGGGGGCCCAGTACTTC
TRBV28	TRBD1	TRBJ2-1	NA	CASSTPGQGNNEQFF	TGTGCCAGCAGTACTCCGGGACAGGGCAACAATGAGCAGTTCTTC
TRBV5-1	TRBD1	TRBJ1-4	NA	CASSLANQGATNEKLFF	TGCGCCAGCAGCTTGGCCAACCAGGGGGCAACTAATGAAAAACTGTTTTTT
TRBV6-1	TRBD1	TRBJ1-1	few	CASGDRRNTEAFF	TGTGCCAGCGGGGACAGGAGAAACACTGAAGCTTTCTTT
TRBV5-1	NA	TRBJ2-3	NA	CASSHVRTAGTDTQYF	TGCGCCAGCAGTCACGTCCGTACAGCCGGCACAGATACGCAGTATTTT
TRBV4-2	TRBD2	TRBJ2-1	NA	CASSNEGGGRFGGEQFF	TGTGCCAGCAGCAACGAAGGCGGCGGGAGATTTGGGGGTGAGCAGTTCTTC
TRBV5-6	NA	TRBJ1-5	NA	CASSRRGNQPQHF	TGTGCCAGCAGCAGGCGGGGCAATCAGCCCCAGCATTTT
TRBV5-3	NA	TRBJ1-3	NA	CARSSGHIGFGNTIYF	TGTGCCAGAAGCTCGGGTCATATAGGTTTCGGAAACACCATATATTTT
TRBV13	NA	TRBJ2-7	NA	CASSSTGSCEQYF	TGTGCCAGCAGCTCGACGGGGTCGTGCGAGCAGTACTTC